Listed below are T cell receptor beta chains from one sample, sequenced in a study of blood T cell repertoires in COVID-19. Produced via immunoSEQ multiplex PCR; TCRdb's table is partial and in-frame only. The table records about 160,000 clones, 70% to 90% of them present only once. Sequencing used peripheral blood. All receptors come from a man in his sixties who had recovered from COVID-19. Each CDR3 is given without its conserved first and last residue. Fields, in order: V gene, CDR3 length, J gene, CDR3 protein.

V gene: TRBV7-2; CDR3 length: 11; J gene: TRBJ2-3; CDR3 protein: ASSPRMGDTQY
V gene: TRBV27; CDR3 length: 11; J gene: TRBJ2-3; CDR3 protein: ASKREHTDTQY
V gene: TRBV9; CDR3 length: 14; J gene: TRBJ2-4; CDR3 protein: ASSVEVGGGDIIQY
V gene: TRBV5-1; CDR3 length: 12; J gene: TRBJ2-3; CDR3 protein: ASRQERGSDTQY
V gene: TRBV6-5; CDR3 length: 13; J gene: TRBJ1-3; CDR3 protein: ASSYGPGVGDTIY
V gene: TRBV30; CDR3 length: 9; J gene: TRBJ1-2; CDR3 protein: AWSPGHLYT
V gene: TRBV7-2; CDR3 length: 12; J gene: TRBJ1-2; CDR3 protein: ASSQGDREVGYT
V gene: TRBV7-9; CDR3 length: 11; J gene: TRBJ2-5; CDR3 protein: ASSQGSVETQY
V gene: TRBV3-1/TRBV3-2; CDR3 length: 12; J gene: TRBJ2-1; CDR3 protein: ASSLPGGYNEQF
V gene: TRBV7-9; CDR3 length: 14; J gene: TRBJ2-3; CDR3 protein: ASSLQAGGSTDTQY
V gene: TRBV7-2; CDR3 length: 14; J gene: TRBJ1-2; CDR3 protein: ASSPTREQYSNGYT
V gene: TRBV18; CDR3 length: 12; J gene: TRBJ1-2; CDR3 protein: ASSPAQGGYGYT
V gene: TRBV5-4; CDR3 length: 13; J gene: TRBJ1-3; CDR3 protein: ASSPGGQGGNTIY
V gene: TRBV18; CDR3 length: 14; J gene: TRBJ2-7; CDR3 protein: ASSPQPGGSGNEQY
V gene: TRBV7-8; CDR3 length: 13; J gene: TRBJ1-2; CDR3 protein: ASSLTFTGSYGYT
V gene: TRBV9; CDR3 length: 13; J gene: TRBJ1-6; CDR3 protein: ASSVVGGANSPLH
V gene: TRBV19; CDR3 length: 13; J gene: TRBJ1-5; CDR3 protein: ATRDRGRSNQPQH
V gene: TRBV6-4; CDR3 length: 10; J gene: TRBJ1-2; CDR3 protein: ASSSTTGGYT
V gene: TRBV3-1/TRBV3-2; CDR3 length: 12; J gene: TRBJ1-1; CDR3 protein: ASSQAGMNTEAF
V gene: TRBV4-3; CDR3 length: 18; J gene: TRBJ2-1; CDR3 protein: ASSQDSGLAGELAYNEQF
V gene: TRBV3-1/TRBV3-2; CDR3 length: 11; J gene: TRBJ2-7; CDR3 protein: ASSQLTAYEQY
V gene: TRBV12-3/TRBV12-4; CDR3 length: 11; J gene: TRBJ1-1; CDR3 protein: ASTLRVGAEAF
V gene: TRBV5-5; CDR3 length: 13; J gene: TRBJ2-1; CDR3 protein: ASSPGTGVYNEQF
V gene: TRBV6-6; CDR3 length: 11; J gene: TRBJ1-2; CDR3 protein: ASSYSMEGRYT
V gene: TRBV6-6; CDR3 length: 12; J gene: TRBJ1-1; CDR3 protein: ASSYSIGEAEAF
V gene: TRBV4-2; CDR3 length: 14; J gene: TRBJ2-5; CDR3 protein: ASSDYSGGPQETQY
V gene: TRBV4-3; CDR3 length: 14; J gene: TRBJ2-3; CDR3 protein: ASSQGGGGSTDTQY
V gene: TRBV10-3; CDR3 length: 13; J gene: TRBJ2-3; CDR3 protein: AIGAEAGVADTQY
V gene: TRBV6-2/TRBV6-3; CDR3 length: 12; J gene: TRBJ1-5; CDR3 protein: ASSTRTAYQPQH
V gene: TRBV10-3; CDR3 length: 11; J gene: TRBJ1-3; CDR3 protein: AIMAGGGNTIY
V gene: TRBV4-3; CDR3 length: 13; J gene: TRBJ1-2; CDR3 protein: ASSQGGTISYGYT
V gene: TRBV9; CDR3 length: 15; J gene: TRBJ1-2; CDR3 protein: ASSVEDRGTVAFGYT
V gene: TRBV15; CDR3 length: 12; J gene: TRBJ1-1; CDR3 protein: ATSRDQGWTEAF
V gene: TRBV9; CDR3 length: 11; J gene: TRBJ1-2; CDR3 protein: ASSVQGTDGYT
V gene: TRBV28; CDR3 length: 14; J gene: TRBJ1-2; CDR3 protein: ASIRKWRPGSYGYT
V gene: TRBV11-2; CDR3 length: 13; J gene: TRBJ2-7; CDR3 protein: ASSPNGQGFYEQY
V gene: TRBV19; CDR3 length: 14; J gene: TRBJ2-5; CDR3 protein: ASTEAGALIQETQY
V gene: TRBV7-3; CDR3 length: 13; J gene: TRBJ2-2; CDR3 protein: ASSPRGADTGELF
V gene: TRBV7-3; CDR3 length: 12; J gene: TRBJ1-2; CDR3 protein: ASSNPMGTGNPS
V gene: TRBV6-1; CDR3 length: 13; J gene: TRBJ2-7; CDR3 protein: ASSESTGFNYEQY
V gene: TRBV15; CDR3 length: 12; J gene: TRBJ1-1; CDR3 protein: ATRLTAGDAEAF
V gene: TRBV6-5; CDR3 length: 13; J gene: TRBJ2-7; CDR3 protein: ASSPSDRGLYEQY
V gene: TRBV6-1; CDR3 length: 15; J gene: TRBJ1-4; CDR3 protein: ASSEGTGGELYEKLF
V gene: TRBV7-2; CDR3 length: 12; J gene: TRBJ1-4; CDR3 protein: ASRPGQAHEKLF
V gene: TRBV28; CDR3 length: 12; J gene: TRBJ2-3; CDR3 protein: ASSFLSGTDTQY
V gene: TRBV3-1/TRBV3-2; CDR3 length: 11; J gene: TRBJ2-5; CDR3 protein: ASSQSLQETQY
V gene: TRBV7-8; CDR3 length: 13; J gene: TRBJ2-3; CDR3 protein: ASSLARGRTDTQY
V gene: TRBV7-3; CDR3 length: 15; J gene: TRBJ2-3; CDR3 protein: ASSSSGGALGTDTQY
V gene: TRBV19; CDR3 length: 12; J gene: TRBJ2-1; CDR3 protein: ATREATTYNEQF
V gene: TRBV6-2/TRBV6-3; CDR3 length: 10; J gene: TRBJ1-5; CDR3 protein: ASSPRGQPQH
V gene: TRBV9; CDR3 length: 12; J gene: TRBJ2-1; CDR3 protein: ASSFYWEANEQF
V gene: TRBV7-8; CDR3 length: 14; J gene: TRBJ2-3; CDR3 protein: ASSLEGGGAGDTQY
V gene: TRBV5-1; CDR3 length: 11; J gene: TRBJ1-1; CDR3 protein: ASSHEGSTEAF
V gene: TRBV11-2; CDR3 length: 14; J gene: TRBJ2-1; CDR3 protein: ASSPTRDWVGNEQF
V gene: TRBV19; CDR3 length: 14; J gene: TRBJ1-2; CDR3 protein: ASSIARTGKNYGYT
V gene: TRBV5-1; CDR3 length: 14; J gene: TRBJ1-4; CDR3 protein: ASSLGADRFNEKLF
V gene: TRBV11-2; CDR3 length: 13; J gene: TRBJ2-1; CDR3 protein: ASSLEGQLYNEQF
V gene: TRBV7-2; CDR3 length: 14; J gene: TRBJ1-5; CDR3 protein: ASSLRLGEGNQPQH
V gene: TRBV24-1; CDR3 length: 11; J gene: TRBJ2-3; CDR3 protein: ATTDGDTDTQY